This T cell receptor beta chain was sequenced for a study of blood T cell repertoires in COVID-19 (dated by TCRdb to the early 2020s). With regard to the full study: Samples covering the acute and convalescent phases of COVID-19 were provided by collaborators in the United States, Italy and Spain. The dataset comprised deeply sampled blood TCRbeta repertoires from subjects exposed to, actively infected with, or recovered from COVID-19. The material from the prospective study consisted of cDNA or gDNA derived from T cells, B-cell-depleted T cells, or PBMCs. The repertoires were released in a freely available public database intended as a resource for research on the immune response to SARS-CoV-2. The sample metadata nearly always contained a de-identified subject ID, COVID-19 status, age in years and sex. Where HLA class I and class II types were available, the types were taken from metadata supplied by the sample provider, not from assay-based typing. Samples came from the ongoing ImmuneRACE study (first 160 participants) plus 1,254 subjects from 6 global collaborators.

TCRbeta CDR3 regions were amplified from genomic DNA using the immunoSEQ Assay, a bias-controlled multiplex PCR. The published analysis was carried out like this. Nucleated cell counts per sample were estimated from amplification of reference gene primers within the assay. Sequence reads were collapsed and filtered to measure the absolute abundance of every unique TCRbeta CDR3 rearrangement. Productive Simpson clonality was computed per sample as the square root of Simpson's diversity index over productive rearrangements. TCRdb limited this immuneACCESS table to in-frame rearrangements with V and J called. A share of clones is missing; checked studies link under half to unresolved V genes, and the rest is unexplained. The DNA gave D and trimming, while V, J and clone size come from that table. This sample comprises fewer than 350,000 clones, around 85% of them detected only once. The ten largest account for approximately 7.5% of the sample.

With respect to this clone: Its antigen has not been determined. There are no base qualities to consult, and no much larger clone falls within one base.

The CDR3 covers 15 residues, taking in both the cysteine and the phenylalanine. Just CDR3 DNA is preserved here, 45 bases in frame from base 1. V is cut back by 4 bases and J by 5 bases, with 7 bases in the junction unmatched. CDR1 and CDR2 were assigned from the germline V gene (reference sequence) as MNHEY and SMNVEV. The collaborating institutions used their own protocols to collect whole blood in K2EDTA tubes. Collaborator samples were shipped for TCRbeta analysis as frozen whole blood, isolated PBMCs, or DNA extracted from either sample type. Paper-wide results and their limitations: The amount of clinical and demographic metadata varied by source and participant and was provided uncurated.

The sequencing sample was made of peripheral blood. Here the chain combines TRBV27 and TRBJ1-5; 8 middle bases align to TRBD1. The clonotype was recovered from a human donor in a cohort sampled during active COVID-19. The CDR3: CASSSGTGRHQPQHF. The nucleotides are TGTGCCAGCAGTTCGGGGACAGGACGCCATCAGCCCCAGCATTTT.